This T cell receptor beta chain was profiled in a study of blood T cells in healthy people across ages (dated by TCRdb to between 2014 and 2017). The study in broad terms: In model experiments, template switching captured roughly one uniquely barcoded TCR beta cDNA molecule for every two T cells. The study measured age-related changes in TCR beta repertoire diversity using deep sequencing normalized with unique cDNA molecular identifiers. Donors were grouped into four age groups: young (average roughly 17 years), middle-aged (over 35), aged (about 59) and long-lived (just over 80). For two donors (one aged 18 to 30 and one aged 80 or older), the study analyzed two additional independent replicas of 1 million unique cDNA reads from the same blood draw. Points the paper makes about the study in general: Observed TCR beta diversity per million T cells fell roughly linearly with age, and a significant reduction was already apparent by age roughly 40. Total diversity estimates from one million sequenced T cells were considered lower bounds and underestimates. Because donor CMV infection status was unknown, age-related changes in expanded clonotypes were potentially confounded. Compared with the aged group, the long-lived group had more naive CD4+ T cells, fewer expanded clones and increased TCR diversity, a pattern suggesting age selection. The percentage of naive T cells measured by flow cytometry correlated strongly with observed TCR beta diversity. Because profiling used bulk unsorted PBMCs, naive and antigen-experienced compartments could not be compared conclusively.

About this clonotype itself: No antigen is known for it. No clone much larger than this one lies a single base away; base qualities are absent.

CDR1 and CDR2 are read off the germline V gene as SQVTM and ANQGSEA. The CDR3 sequence holds 14 residues, the cysteine and phenylalanine included. The retained sequence is limited to the CDR3, 42 bases, with the frame set at the first base. Relative to germline, V is missing 3 bases and J is missing 0 bases, with 2 bases of the junction outside any gene match. The donors were some 36 Caucasian individuals from Russia, aged roughly 6 to 90 years, who were systemically healthy. Each donor gave 8 to 10 milliliters of peripheral blood, drawn into EDTA-treated Vacutainer tubes. PBMCs were isolated by Ficoll-Paque density-gradient centrifugation, with at least 6 million obtained per sample. Total RNA was extracted from PBMCs with Trizol reagent, with at least 5 micrograms obtained per sample. For every donor, an aliquot of PBMCs went through flow cytometry to measure the percentages of naive CD45RAhigh/CD27high T cells.

The library relied on 5' RACE. Sequenced on an Illumina HiSeq 2500. A second PCR of about 6 to 11 cycles was performed with a sample-barcoded 5' primer and a J-beta primer mix. A unique molecular identifier was introduced onto each TCR beta cDNA molecule by a template-switch 5' adaptor carrying 12 random nucleotides. Each sample yielded at least 2.5 million CDR3-containing paired-end reads. First-strand cDNA was synthesized from all RNA with the Mint cDNA synthesis kit, primed by a TRBC-specific oligonucleotide. Following uracil-DNA glycosylase treatment, a first 18-cycle PCR with universal primers M1SS and BC2_uni_R was performed on all cDNA. The source study handled its data this way. For normalization, 1 million high-quality reads were randomly selected from each sample, with every read carrying a distinct molecular identifier. Reads with shared molecular identifiers were discarded instead of being binned into consensus sequences. MiTCR, run with a Q25 quality threshold and the strictest error-elimination algorithm, handled CDR3 identification, clonotype clustering and error correction. A nonparametric unseen species model using Euler transformation provided a lower-bound estimate of total TCR beta diversity. The public sequencing data were trimmed at Q25 with fastp and processed into clonotypes with MiXCR by TCRdb, which kept only in-frame beta chains. Entries are consolidated by CDR3 protein sequence, retaining the most common genes and DNA. The V and J calls reflect TCRdb's pipeline rather than the authors' work. This sample lists around 990,000 distinct CDR3 sequences; 20% to 25% were detected once. Jointly, the top ten make up less than 0.75% of the sample.

These data were also reused for a study on T cells of mothers and their children. As the second paper documents: Nine systemically healthy Caucasian individuals served as donors, namely three mothers together with their six children. cDNA synthesis consumed the entire amount of extracted RNA, loaded at 1.5 ug RNA in each 15 ul reaction. Sample barcodes and 2-4 random nucleotides were added via the M1S primer in the second PCR. Each mother yielded over 8.5 million TCR beta CDR3 reads and each child 2.5 million to 3 million reads. Thymic selection similarly shapes TCR recombination output in related and unrelated pairs, with minor effect from inherited differences. Normalized repertoire overlap was always found to be slightly, but never significantly, higher in related mother-child pairs than in unrelated mother-child pairs. Persistent microchimeric T cell clones were not detected, at a sensitivity of roughly 100 clones per million clonotypes. In the study, deep NGS was used to compare the TCR beta repertoires of mothers and children, and features distinguishing related mother-child pairs from unrelated individuals were sought. The mean age was around 42 +/- 4 years for the mothers and around 10 +/- 4 years for the children. After adapter ligation with NEBNext reagents, the libraries were sequenced on Illumina HiSeq 2000 with 100+100 nt paired-end reads. Mother and child libraries were prepared a month apart and sequenced in separate runs to prevent cross-contamination. For each donor, somewhere between roughly 500,000 and 2,100,000 distinct TCR beta clonotypes were identified. Naive TCR beta clonotypes were estimated from low-frequency clonotypes matched to each donor's FACS-determined naive share, without sorting.

The V and J genes are TRBV29-1 and TRBJ1-3; TRBD1 aligns with 7 central bases. The sample was blood. The clonotype comes from a girl aged 2 to 10 in good health. The nucleotide sequence reads as follows: TGCAGCGTTGACGGACAGGCCTCTGGAAACACCATATATTTT. Its protein reads: CSVDGQASGNTIYF.